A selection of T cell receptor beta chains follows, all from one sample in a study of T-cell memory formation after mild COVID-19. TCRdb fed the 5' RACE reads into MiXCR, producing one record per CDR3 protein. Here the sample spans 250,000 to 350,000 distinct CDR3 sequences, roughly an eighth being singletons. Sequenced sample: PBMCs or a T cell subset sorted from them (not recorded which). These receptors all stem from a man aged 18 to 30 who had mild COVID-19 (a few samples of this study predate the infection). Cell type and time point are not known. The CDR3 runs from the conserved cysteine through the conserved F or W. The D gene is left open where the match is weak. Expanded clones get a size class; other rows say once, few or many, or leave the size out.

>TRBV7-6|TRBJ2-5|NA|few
CASSLGESETQYF
TGTGCCAGCAGCTTAGGGGAGTCTGAGACCCAGTACTTC
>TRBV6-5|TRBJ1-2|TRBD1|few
CASSLRGPSGYTF
TGTGCCAGCAGCCTCAGGGGGCCTAGTGGCTACACCTTC
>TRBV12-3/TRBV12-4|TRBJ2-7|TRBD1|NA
CASSFEDRVNALDEQYF
TGTGCCAGCAGTTTTGAGGACAGGGTGAATGCTCTGGACGAGCAGTACTTC
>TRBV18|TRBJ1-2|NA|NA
CASSLRTTKAYGYTF
TGTGCCAGCTCACTCCGGACAACCAAGGCCTATGGCTACACCTTC
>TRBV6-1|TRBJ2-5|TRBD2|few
CASSELAGTQETQYF
TGTGCCAGCAGTGAACTAGCGGGGACCCAAGAGACCCAGTACTTC
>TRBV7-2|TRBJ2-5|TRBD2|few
CASSFGGRGAETQYF
TGTGCCAGCAGCTTTGGCGGGCGGGGGGCGGAGACCCAGTACTTC
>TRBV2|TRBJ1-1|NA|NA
CASSDDHQGPRDTEAFF
TGTGCCAGCAGTGATGATCATCAGGGCCCCAGGGACACTGAAGCTTTCTTT
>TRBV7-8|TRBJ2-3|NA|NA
CASSLFRRSTDTQYF
TGTGCCAGCAGCTTGTTTCGCCGGAGCACAGATACGCAGTATTTT
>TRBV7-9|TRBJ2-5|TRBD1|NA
CASSRTGRIQETQYF
TGTGCCAGCAGCCGGACAGGACGAATTCAAGAGACCCAGTACTTC
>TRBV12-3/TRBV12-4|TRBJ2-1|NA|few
CASSLTDGTKFNEQFF
TGTGCCAGCAGTTTAACCGACGGGACCAAATTCAATGAGCAGTTCTTC
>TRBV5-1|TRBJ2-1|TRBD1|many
CASSPWKQGANNEQFF
TGCGCCAGCAGTCCTTGGAAACAGGGGGCGAACAATGAGCAGTTCTTC
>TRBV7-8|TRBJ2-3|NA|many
CASSPRRISTDTQYF
TGTGCCAGCAGCCCCCGTAGAATTAGCACAGATACGCAGTATTTT
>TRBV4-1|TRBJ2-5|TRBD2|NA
CASSQGGGRETQYF
TGCGCCAGCAGCCAAGGCGGGGGGCGGGAGACCCAGTACTTC
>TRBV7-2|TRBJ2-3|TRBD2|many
CASSFGGATDTQYF
TGTGCCAGCAGCTTCGGGGGGGCCACAGATACGCAGTATTTT
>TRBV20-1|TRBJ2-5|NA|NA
CSAGEVQETQYF
TGCAGTGCTGGGGAAGTCCAAGAGACCCAGTACTTC
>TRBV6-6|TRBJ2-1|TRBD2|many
CASSAAGGPAYNEQFF
TGTGCCAGCAGTGCAGCGGGGGGGCCGGCCTACAATGAGCAGTTCTTC
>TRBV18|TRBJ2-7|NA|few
CASSPGRLVNSYEQYF
TGTGCCAGCTCACCCGGGCGTCTAGTGAACTCCTACGAGCAGTACTTC
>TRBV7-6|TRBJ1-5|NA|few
CASSLGATDQPQHF
TGTGCCAGCAGCTTAGGTGCTACGGATCAGCCCCAGCATTTT
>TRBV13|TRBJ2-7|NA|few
CASSPKGVPYEQYF
TGTGCCAGCAGCCCGAAGGGGGTCCCCTACGAGCAGTACTTC
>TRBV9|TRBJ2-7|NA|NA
CASSVDGSRGTYEQYF
TGTGCCAGCAGCGTAGACGGCAGCCGGGGCACCTACGAGCAGTACTTC
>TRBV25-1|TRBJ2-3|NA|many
CASSEYSGAPTDTQYF
TGTGCCAGCAGTGAATATTCAGGGGCCCCCACAGATACGCAGTATTTT
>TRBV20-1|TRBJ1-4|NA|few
CSARTALDRVNEKLFF
TGCAGTGCTAGAACCGCGTTGGACCGGGTTAATGAAAAACTGTTTTTT
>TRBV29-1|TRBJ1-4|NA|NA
CSVETPTREKLFF
TGCAGCGTTGAGACGCCGACAAGAGAAAAACTGTTTTTT
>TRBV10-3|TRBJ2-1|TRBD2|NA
CAISPLLAGGYNEQFF
TGTGCCATCAGCCCACTACTAGCGGGGGGTTACAATGAGCAGTTCTTC
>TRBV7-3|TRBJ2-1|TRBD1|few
CASSRAGTGTEQFF
TGTGCCAGCAGCAGAGCCGGGACAGGTACTGAGCAGTTCTTC
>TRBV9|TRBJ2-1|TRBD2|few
CASSVGGLASYNEQFF
TGTGCCAGCAGCGTAGGCGGACTAGCAAGTTACAATGAGCAGTTCTTC
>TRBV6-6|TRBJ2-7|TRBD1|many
CASSVGTGLYEQYF
TGTGCCAGCAGCGTAGGGACAGGGTTATACGAGCAGTACTTC
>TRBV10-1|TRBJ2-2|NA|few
CASSGQVTTGELFF
TGCGCCAGCAGTGGACAGGTCACGACCGGGGAGCTGTTTTTT
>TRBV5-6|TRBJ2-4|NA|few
CASRNRIAKNIQYF
TGTGCCAGCAGAAATAGGATAGCCAAAAACATTCAGTACTTC
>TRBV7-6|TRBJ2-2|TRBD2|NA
CASSPRLAGEEELFF
TGTGCCAGCAGTCCTCGACTAGCGGGGGAGGAGGAGCTGTTTTTT
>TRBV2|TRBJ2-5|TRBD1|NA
CASSGTTGGEETQYF
TGTGCCAGCAGTGGGACCACAGGGGGCGAAGAGACCCAGTACTTC
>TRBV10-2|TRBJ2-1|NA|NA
CASLGARGVSNEQFF
TGCGCCAGCCTGGGGGCCAGGGGCGTAAGTAATGAGCAGTTCTTC
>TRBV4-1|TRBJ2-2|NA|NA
CASSQDTETGKVTGELFF
TGCGCCAGCAGCCAAGATACGGAGACCGGGAAAGTCACCGGGGAGCTGTTTTTT
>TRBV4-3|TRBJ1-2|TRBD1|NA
CASSQGPGGTNYGYTF
TGCGCCAGCAGTCAAGGTCCAGGGGGCACTAACTATGGCTACACCTTC
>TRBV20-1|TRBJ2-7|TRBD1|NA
CSAEQGARREQYF
TGCAGTGCCGAACAGGGGGCGAGACGCGAGCAGTACTTC
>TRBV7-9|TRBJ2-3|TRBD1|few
CASSGDRGSTTDTQYF
TGTGCCAGCAGCGGGGACAGGGGGAGTACCACAGATACGCAGTATTTT
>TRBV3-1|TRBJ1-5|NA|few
CASSRPTDSNQPQHF
TGTGCCAGCAGCCGCCCCACCGATAGCAATCAGCCCCAGCATTTT
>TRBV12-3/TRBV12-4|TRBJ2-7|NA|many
CASTRAGSYEQYF
TGTGCCAGCACCCGGGCGGGGAGCTACGAGCAGTACTTC
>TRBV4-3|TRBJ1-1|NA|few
CASSQDLGRVVAFF
TGCGCCAGCAGCCAAGATCTGGGGCGCGTTGTTGCTTTCTTT
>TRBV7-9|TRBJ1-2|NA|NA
CASSFGGSGQHNYGYTF
TGTGCCAGCAGCTTTGGAGGGAGCGGGCAGCACAACTATGGCTACACCTTC
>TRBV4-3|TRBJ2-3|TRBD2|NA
CASSQVMSGGFTDTQYF
TGCGCCAGCAGCCAAGTAATGAGCGGGGGCTTCACAGATACGCAGTATTTT
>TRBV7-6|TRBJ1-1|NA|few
CASSLEMDGRGNTEAFF
TGTGCCAGCAGCTTAGAGATGGATGGCAGGGGGAACACTGAAGCTTTCTTT
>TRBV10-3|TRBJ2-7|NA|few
CAISESRTRHEQYF
TGTGCCATCAGTGAGTCCCGGACCAGGCACGAGCAGTACTTC
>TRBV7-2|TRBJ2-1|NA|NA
CASSPHPSSYNEQFF
TGTGCCAGCAGCCCCCATCCCAGCTCCTACAATGAGCAGTTCTTC
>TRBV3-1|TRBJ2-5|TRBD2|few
CASSQDRLAGYQETQYF
TGTGCCAGCAGCCAAGATAGGCTAGCGGGATACCAAGAGACCCAGTACTTC
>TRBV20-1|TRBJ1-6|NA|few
CSASPGGRGSNSPLHF
TGCAGTGCTAGCCCAGGCGGAAGGGGGTCTAATTCACCCCTCCACTTT
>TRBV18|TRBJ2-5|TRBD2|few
CASSAQLAGGFQETQYF
TGTGCCAGCTCAGCACAACTAGCGGGGGGATTCCAAGAGACCCAGTACTTC
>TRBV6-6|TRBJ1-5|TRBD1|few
CASSYSDRGNQPQHF
TGTGCCAGCAGTTACTCGGACAGGGGCAATCAGCCCCAGCATTTT
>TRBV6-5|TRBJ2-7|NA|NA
CASRQVQGTYEQYF
TGTGCCAGCAGACAGGTTCAGGGGACTTACGAGCAGTACTTC
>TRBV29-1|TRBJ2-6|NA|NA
CSFQGTGANVLTF
TGCAGCTTCCAGGGTACTGGGGCCAACGTCCTGACTTTC